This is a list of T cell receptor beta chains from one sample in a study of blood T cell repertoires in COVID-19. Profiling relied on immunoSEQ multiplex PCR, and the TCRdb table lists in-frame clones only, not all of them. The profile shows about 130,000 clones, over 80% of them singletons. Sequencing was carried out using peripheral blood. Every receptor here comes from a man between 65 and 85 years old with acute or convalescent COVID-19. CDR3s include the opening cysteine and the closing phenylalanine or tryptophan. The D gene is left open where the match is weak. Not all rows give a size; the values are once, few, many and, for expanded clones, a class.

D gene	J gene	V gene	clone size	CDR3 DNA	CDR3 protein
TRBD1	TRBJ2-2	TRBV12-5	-	TGTGCTAGTGGAATCGGGACAGGGGATACCGGGGAGCTGTTTTTT	CASGIGTGDTGELFF
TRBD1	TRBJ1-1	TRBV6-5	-	TGTGCCAGCAGGAACAGACAGGGACCGAACACTGAAGCTTTCTTT	CASRNRQGPNTEAFF
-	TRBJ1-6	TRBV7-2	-	TGTGCCAGCAGCCCGGGGGGCGCCTATAATTCACCCCTCCACTTT	CASSPGGAYNSPLHF
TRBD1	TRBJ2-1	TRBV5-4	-	TGTGCCAGCAGCTTGGGACAGGGTAATAATGAGCAGTTCTTC	CASSLGQGNNEQFF
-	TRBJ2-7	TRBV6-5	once	TGTGCCAGCACCCCGGGGAGAACCCCCTACGAGCAGTACTTC	CASTPGRTPYEQYF
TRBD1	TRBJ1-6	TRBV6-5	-	TGTGCCAGCAGTTTACCAGGGGGGTATTCACCCCTCCACTTT	CASSLPGGYSPLHF
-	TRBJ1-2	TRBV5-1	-	TGCGCCAGCAGCTTGGGAGGGCCCAACGGCTACACCTTC	CASSLGGPNGYTF
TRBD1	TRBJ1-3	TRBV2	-	TGTGCCAGCAGCGAGATACAGGGGGCCGGTATTGGAAACACCATATATTTT	CASSEIQGAGIGNTIYF
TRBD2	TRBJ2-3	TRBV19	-	TGTGCCAGTAGTATACTAATCGGGGGGGCAGATACGCAGTATTTT	CASSILIGGADTQYF
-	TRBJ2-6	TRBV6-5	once	TGTGCCAGCAGTAGAGGGGGCTCTGGGGCCAACGTCCTGACTTTC	CASSRGGSGANVLTF
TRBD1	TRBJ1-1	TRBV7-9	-	TGTGCCAGCAGCTCGACTGTGACAGGGAGAGGAAACACTGAAGCTTTCTTT	CASSSTVTGRGNTEAFF
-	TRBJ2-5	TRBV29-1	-	TGCAGCGGAGCAGGGTGGGAGACCCAGTACTTC	CSGAGWETQYF
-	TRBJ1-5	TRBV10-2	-	TGCGCCAGCAGTGCCCAACGGGGGGCCCAGCATTTT	CASSAQRGAQHF
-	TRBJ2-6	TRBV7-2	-	TGTGCCAGCAGCTTAGCGCCCACTCTGAGCTCTGGGGCCAACGTCCTGACTTTC	CASSLAPTLSSGANVLTF
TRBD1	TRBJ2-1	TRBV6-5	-	TGTGCCAGCAGTTACCGGACAGGGGATAATGAGCAGTTCTTC	CASSYRTGDNEQFF
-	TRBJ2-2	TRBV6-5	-	TGTGCCAGCAGTTTCAGCACCGGGGAGCTGTTTTTT	CASSFSTGELFF
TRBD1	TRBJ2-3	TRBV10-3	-	TGTGCCGCGAGCGACAGGGTCACAGATACGCAGTATTTT	CAASDRVTDTQYF
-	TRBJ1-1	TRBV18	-	TGTGCCAGCTCACAACAGAACACTGAAGCTTTCTTT	CASSQQNTEAFF
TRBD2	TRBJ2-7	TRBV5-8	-	TGTGCCAGCAGCCCTGGACTAGCCTCGACCTACGAGCAGTACTTC	CASSPGLASTYEQYF
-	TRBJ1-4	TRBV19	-	TGTGCCAGTATTGGCCAGGGAGGTGAAAAACTGTTTTTT	CASIGQGGEKLFF
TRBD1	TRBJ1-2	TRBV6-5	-	TGTGCCAGCAGTCCTTCGGACAGGCTCTATGGCTACACCTTC	CASSPSDRLYGYTF
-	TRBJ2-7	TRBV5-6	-	TGTGCCAGCAGCTTCGGCGCTCCCTCATCGCGGGAGCAGTACTTC	CASSFGAPSSREQYF
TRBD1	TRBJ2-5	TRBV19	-	TGTGCCAGTAGTATAGGGACAGGGGGCGAGGGAGAGACCCAGTACTTC	CASSIGTGGEGETQYF
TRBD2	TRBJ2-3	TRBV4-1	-	TGCGCCAGCAGCCAGACTAGCGGGGGGCCGGGAGATACGCAGTATTTT	CASSQTSGGPGDTQYF
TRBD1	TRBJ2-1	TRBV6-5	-	TGTGCCAGCAGTTACTCGGGACAGGGAGGAAATGAGCAGTTCTTC	CASSYSGQGGNEQFF
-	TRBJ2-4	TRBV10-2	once	TGCGCCAACGAAAGCTGCAAAAACATTCAGTACTTC	CANESCKNIQYF
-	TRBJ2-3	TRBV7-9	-	TGTGCCAGCAGCGGGGGACTCGGCACAGATACGCAGTATTTT	CASSGGLGTDTQYF
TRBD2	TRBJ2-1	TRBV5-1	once	TGCGCCAGCAGCTTGGAGGTAAGGACTAGCGGACTCTACAATGAGCAGTTCTTC	CASSLEVRTSGLYNEQFF
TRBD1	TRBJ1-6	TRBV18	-	TGTGCCAGCTACGTCGGACAGGGATCACCCCTCCACTTT	CASYVGQGSPLHF
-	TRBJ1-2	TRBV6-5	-	TGTGCCAGCGCTCACCAGGGATATGGCTACACCTTC	CASAHQGYGYTF
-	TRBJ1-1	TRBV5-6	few	TGTGCCAGCAGCTTGGTGGAACTATCGAACACTGAAGCTTTCTTT	CASSLVELSNTEAFF
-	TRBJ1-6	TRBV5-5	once	TGTGCCAGCAGCTTGGACTCTCCTAATTCACCCCTCCACTTT	CASSLDSPNSPLHF
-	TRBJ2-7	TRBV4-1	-	TGCGCCAGCAGCCAAGATTTGGGGCAGGGGATGTTTTCCTACGAGCAGTACTTC	CASSQDLGQGMFSYEQYF
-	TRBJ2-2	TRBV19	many	TGTGCCAGTAGTATATGGGGGGTCGGGGAGCTGTTTTTT	CASSIWGVGELFF
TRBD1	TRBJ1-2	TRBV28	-	TGTGCCAGCACGGACAGGGAACATGGCTACACCTTC	CASTDREHGYTF
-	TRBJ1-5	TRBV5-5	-	TGTGCCAGCAGCTCGGGGAGGGGCAATCAGCCCCAGCATTTT	CASSSGRGNQPQHF
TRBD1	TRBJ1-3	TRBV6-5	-	TGTGCCAGCAGCCCGACGACAGGGTCCGGAAACACCATATATTTT	CASSPTTGSGNTIYF
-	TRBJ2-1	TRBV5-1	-	TGCGCCAGCAGCTTGAGCTTCAATGAGCAGTTCTTC	CASSLSFNEQFF
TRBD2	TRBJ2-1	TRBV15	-	TGTGCCACCAGCAGAGCGAGAAATAGCGGGGGGTGGGATGAGCAGTTCTTC	CATSRARNSGGWDEQFF
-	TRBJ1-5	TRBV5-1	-	TGCGCCAGCAGCACGGACAGTCCGGAGCAACCCCAGCATTTT	CASSTDSPEQPQHF
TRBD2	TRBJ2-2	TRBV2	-	TGTGCCAGCAGTGCTGGGCGGGGGGGCCACACCGGGGAGCTGTTTTTT	CASSAGRGGHTGELFF
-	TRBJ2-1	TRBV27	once	TGTGCCAGCAGGGTTAGCTCCTACAATGAGCAGTTCTTC	CASRVSSYNEQFF
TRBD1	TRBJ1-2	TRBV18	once	TGTGCCAGCTCACCGACAGGGGGAGATGGCTACACCTTC	CASSPTGGDGYTF
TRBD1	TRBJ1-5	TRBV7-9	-	TGTGCCAGCAGCCGGGACAGTGAGAGGCCCCAGCATTTT	CASSRDSERPQHF
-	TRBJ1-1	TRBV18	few	TGTGCCAGCTCACCCTCGGGACAAAGAAACACTGAAGCTTTCTTT	CASSPSGQRNTEAFF
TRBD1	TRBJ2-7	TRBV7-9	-	TGTGCCAGCAGCTGGACAGGCAGCTCCTACGAGCAGTACTTC	CASSWTGSSYEQYF
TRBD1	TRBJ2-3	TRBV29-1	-	TGCAGCGTAAGAGCCGGGACAGGGGCCGGGAATACGCAGTATTTT	CSVRAGTGAGNTQYF
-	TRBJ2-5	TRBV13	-	TGTGCCAGCTCTGCGGGCTCCGTGGCCCAGTACTTC	CASSAGSVAQYF
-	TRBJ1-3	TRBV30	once	TGTGCCTCGGGAGGGGACAACTCTGGAAACACCATATATTTT	CASGGDNSGNTIYF
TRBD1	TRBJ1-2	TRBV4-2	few	TGTGCCAGCAGCCAAGACCAGGGGGTGGGAAAGGACTATGGCTACACCTTC	CASSQDQGVGKDYGYTF
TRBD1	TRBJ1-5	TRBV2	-	TGTGCCAGCAGGGTGGACAGGGTTCGATATAGCAATCAGCCCCAGCATTTT	CASRVDRVRYSNQPQHF
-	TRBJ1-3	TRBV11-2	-	TGTGCCAGCAGCTTAGGGACGGACACTGGAAACACCATATATTTT	CASSLGTDTGNTIYF
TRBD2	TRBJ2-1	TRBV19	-	TGTGCCAGTAGTATGATGGGGACTAGCGGGGGGGCGTCCTACAATGAGCAGTTCTTC	CASSMMGTSGGASYNEQFF